This T cell receptor (beta chain) emerged from a study of blood T cell repertoires in COVID-19. The wider study: The United States, Italy and Spain provided the acute and convalescent COVID-19 samples. T cells, B-cell-depleted T cells, or PBMCs provided the cDNA or gDNA that served as material.

V lost 1 base and J lost 2; bases outside the gene matches: 8. This CDR3 is 15 amino acids long. Per germline, CDR1 SQVTM and CDR2 ANQGSEA. Authors' data handling: Estimation of nucleated cell counts relied on the amplification of reference gene primers. TCRdb keeps only in-frame clones here, not all; method: immunoSEQ multiplex PCR. D and trimming were read from the DNA, whereas the V and J calls and clone size are those reported in that table. In the table there are about 120,000 clones, around 87% of which are singletons. Specimen: peripheral blood. V is TRBV29-1 and J is TRBJ2-7, with TRBD1 matching over 7 bases. This clonotype was sampled from a woman aged 65 to 85 with acute or convalescent COVID-19. Here the CDR3 reads CSVEVSDRPTYEQYF. The CDR3 nucleotides are TGCAGCGTTGAAGTTTCGGACAGGCCGACCTACGAGCAGTACTTC.